This record covers a single T cell receptor (beta chain). V dropped 5 bases and J dropped 2; count of bases not matched to a gene: 20. Germline V gives CDR1 MNHEY, CDR2 SMNVEV (reference sequence). This CDR3 region has 20 residues. TCR beta CDR3 region amplification was performed from RNA transcripts. Researchers ran a first-round RT-PCR on the TCR CDR3 using the HTBI primer set. MiXCR, run by TCRdb on the multiplex PCR reads, gives a single entry per CDR3 protein. This table holds roughly 420,000 distinct CDR3 sequences, approximately 14% found once. This record belongs to a study of T cells in Graves' hyperthyroidism and ophthalmopathy.

The chain recombines TRBV27 with TRBJ2-1; TRBD1 matches at 8 bases. The source of this sequence is a young woman with Graves' hyperthyroidism. The sequenced sample was blood. CDR3 bases: TGTGCCAGCAGTGATCCGACTTGGGGACCAACAGGGGGACCCTACAATGAGCAGTTCTTC. Translation: CASSDPTWGPTGGPYNEQFF.